A single sample gave rise to the 11 T cell receptor beta chains below, sequenced in a study of T cells in Graves' hyperthyroidism and ophthalmopathy. Researchers amplified the TCR beta CDR3 regions from RNA transcripts. First-round RT-PCR targeting the TCR CDR3 was performed with the HTBI primer set. One entry per CDR3 protein, called by TCRdb with MiXCR from the multiplex PCR reads. The sample has fewer than 400,000 distinct CDR3 sequences, 15% to 18% seen once. The sample was blood. Source of these receptors: a woman aged 18-35 years with Graves' hyperthyroidism that later progressed to Graves' ophthalmopathy.

The sample holds many counts of this clonotype. The rearrangement uses TRBV7-9 and TRBJ1-2, with a tentative D call TRBD1 (5 bases). The germline gives CDR1 SEHNR, CDR2 FQNEAQ (reference sequence). This CDR3 region has 13 residues. V lost 5 bases and J lost 2, with 9 bases in between. The CDR3 loop is CASSADRNYGYTF. CDR3 coding DNA: TGTGCCAGCAGCGCCGACAGAAACTATGGCTACACCTTC.

J is TRBJ2-7 and V is TRBV28; TRBD1 is a possible D gene (5 bases). CDR1 is MDHEN and CDR2 is SYDVKM in the germline V gene. This CDR3 has 14 residues. The V end lost 5 bases, the J end lost 5 bases, and 16 bases lay between the germline ends. The CDR3 bases are TGTGCCAGCAGTCTCACGTCACAGGTCCACGAGCAGTACTTC. Protein product: CASSLTSQVHEQYF.

This clonotype was observed at least ten times. The J gene is TRBJ1-5, the V gene TRBV15; D not certain. V gave up 0 bases and J gave up 0 bases, with 3 bases separating them. Germline V gene data show CDR1 as LNHNV and CDR2 as YYDKDF (reference sequence). The CDR3 contains 14 residues. The CDR3 reads CATSRDFSNQPQHF. The DNA for the CDR3 is TGTGCCACCAGCAGAGATTTTAGCAATCAGCCCCAGCATTTT. Combining the CDR3 with reference TRBV15 and TRBJ1-5 gives the whole variable domain DAMVIQNPRYQVTQFGKPVTLSCSQTLNHNVMYWYQQKSSQAPKLLFHYYDKDFNNEADTPDNFQSRRPNTSFCFLDIRSPGLGDTAMYLCATSRDFSNQPQHFGDGTRLSIL.

Remarks on this clonotype: A much larger clonotype is one base distant, so this may be a read error. This chain connects TRBV30 to TRBJ2-3, with 7 nucleotides matching TRBD2. Per the germline V gene, CDR1 is GTSNPN and CDR2 is SVGIG (reference sequence). The CDR3 is 15 residues long. The CDR3 reads CDWSVQAGSTDTQYF. For the CDR3, the DNA is TGTGACTGGAGTGTACAAGCGGGAAGCACAGATACGCAGTATTTT. Filled out from reference TRBV30 and TRBJ2-3, the complete variable domain reads SQTIHQWPATLVQPVGSPLSLECTVEGTSNPNLYWYRQAAGRGLQLLFYSVGIGQISSEVPQNLSASRPQDRQFILSSKKLLLSDSGFYLCDWSVQAGSTDTQYFGPGTRLTVL.

V is TRBV7-2 and J is TRBJ1-4; D remains ambiguous. V lost 2 bases and J 5 bases, leaving 21 bases between the germline ends. The germline gives CDR1 SGHTA, CDR2 FQGNSA. There are 18 residues in the CDR3. The CDR3 is CASSLRAPGGVLNEKLFF. The CDR3 nucleotides read TGTGCCAGCAGCTTAAGGGCCCCGGGCGGAGTTCTAAATGAAAAACTGTTTTTT. The complete variable domain, with remaining parts taken from reference TRBV7-2 and TRBJ1-4, reads GAGVSQSPSNKVTEKGKDVELRCDPISGHTALYWYRQSLGQGLEFLIYFQGNSAPDKSGLPSDRFSAERTGGSVSTLTIQRTQQEDSAVYLCASSLRAPGGVLNEKLFFGSGTQLSVL.

In this sample, this clonotype turned up many times. V gene TRBV6-1 combines with J gene TRBJ2-3, with 11 bases fitting TRBD1. The CDR3 extends over 17 amino acids. Trimming at V came to 6 bases and at J to 4 bases, leaving 12 bases not matched to a gene. The germline V gene has CDR1 MNHNS and CDR2 SASEGT. In DNA, the CDR3 is TGTGCCAGCAGCGGACGCTGGGACAGGGGGTTAGCAGATACGCAGTATTTT. This encodes CASSGRWDRGLADTQYF.

This clonotype was seen repeatedly, ten times or more. The chain joins TRBV3-1 to TRBJ2-3; 8 nucleotides match TRBD2. The germline V gene has CDR1 LGHDT and CDR2 YNNKEL (reference sequence). V lost 5 bases to trimming and J lost 1 base; unmatched junction nucleotides: 8. The CDR3 spans 16 residues. CDR3 DNA: TGTGCCAGCAGCAAAACCGGGACTAGAGGCACAGATACGCAGTATTTT. It codes for CASSKTGTRGTDTQYF.

This clonotype was seen repeatedly, ten times or more. The chain joins TRBV28 to TRBJ2-5, with TRBD1 matching over 8 bases. J gave up 9 bases and V 6 bases, and 12 bases lay outside the gene matches. From germline, CDR1 is MDHEN and CDR2 SYDVKM. The CDR3 covers 14 residues. For the CDR3, the DNA is TGTGCCAGCAGACCGGGACAGGCCCAAGGGGCCCAGTACTTC. This sequence encodes CASRPGQAQGAQYF.

Only a few counts were recorded for this clonotype. The conserved phenylalanine or tryptophan normally closing the CDR3 is absent here, so this likely arose from a read error. The V and J genes are TRBV30 and TRBJ1-1; possible D gene TRBD1, 5 bases. Deletions cut 8 bases from V and 4 bases from J, with 14 bases between. Looked up from germline, CDR1 is GTSNPN and CDR2 is SVGIG (reference sequence). The CDR3 consists of 12 residues. Written as DNA, the CDR3 is TGTGCCCGGGGACGGTTGAGCACTGAAGCTTTCCTT. It codes for CARGRLSTEAFL.

This clonotype has only a few counts. V usage is TRBV9 and J usage is TRBJ2-7; 10 nucleotides line up with TRBD2. The CDR3 has 16 amino acids. Trimming removed 2 bases from V and 5 bases from J; junction bases left unmatched: 10. The germline V gene encodes CDR1 SGDLS and CDR2 YYNGEE. Written as DNA, the CDR3 is TGTGCCAGCAGCGTGACGGCTAGCGGGAGCGAGGACGAGCAGTACTTC. Translation: CASSVTASGSEDEQYF.

This clonotype was seen a few times. J is TRBJ2-5 and V is TRBV6-1; no definite D call. Trimming pared 6 bases from V and 4 bases from J, leaving 6 bases between. CDR1 is MNHNS, CDR2 SASEGT, per germline. This CDR3 is 11 amino acids long. The CDR3 bases are TGTGCCAGCAGACTGGGAGAGACCCAGTACTTC. This sequence encodes CASRLGETQYF.